This paragraph reports one T cell receptor beta chain. The sample holds many counts of this clonotype. Its antigen specificity is not known. Nothing much larger sits one base from this clone, and base qualities are not available. Library creation used RT-PCR. TCRdb records Illumina HiSeq 2500 as the sequencer. TCRdb reprocessed the public reads (quality trimming at Q25 with fastp, clone calling with MiXCR) and kept in-frame beta chains. CDR3 protein duplicates are merged, each entry listing the most common genes and DNA. The sample table contains hundreds of thousands of distinct CDR3 sequences; only one count was recorded for 12% of them. Around 9.6% of the sample lies in the top ten. This sample was taken from a study of response to subunit inactivated influenza vaccine listed by TCRdb under 2018. About the full investigation: To follow how T cells responded to a trivalent subunit inactivated influenza vaccine, the researchers relied on deep quantitative profiling of the T cell receptor repertoire.

General findings and caveats noted by the study authors: The authors proposed that each seasonal influenza vaccination may bring in only a limited number of new T cells.

V ends up 3 bases short and J 3 bases short, with an unmatched junction base count of 11. There are 15 amino acids in the CDR3, from cysteine to phenylalanine inclusive. Only the CDR3 DNA is retained, 45 bases long and in frame from the first base. From a lookup of the germline V gene (reference sequence), CDR1 and CDR2 are DFQATT and SNEGSKA. Source: PBMCs from blood, taken on the day of vaccination. This receptor was obtained from a man in his fifties or sixties who received an inactivated influenza vaccine. Donor details come from another sample of the same person, matched by shared clones. The chain was built from TRBV20-1 and TRBJ2-7; 7 bases in the middle match TRBD1. The DNA sequence is TGCAGTGCTAGGGATTTCGTGGGACAGAGCTACGAGCAGTACTTC. This translates into CSARDFVGQSYEQYF.